This T cell receptor beta chain was identified in a study of cytomegalovirus exposure and HLA in healthy donors. On the study more broadly: A subsequent analysis stated that the 100 to 150 validation repertoires were run on the same platform as the roughly 670 first-cohort repertoires. General study findings and limits: In the roughly 110 validation repertoires, just under 95% of cluster scores exceeded 0, per a later analysis. There were some 150 TCR beta chains listed as cytomegalovirus-associated.

Sequencing used immunoSEQ multiplex PCR; TCRdb keeps in-frame clones, though not all of them. The sample holds about 120,000 clones, 85% to 90% seen once. Germline values: CDR1 SSHAT, CDR2 FNYEAQ (reference sequence). The CDR3 covers 15 residues. With regard to this clone: The antigen is unknown. A junction end diverges from the germline sequence, so it may reflect a read error.

What was sequenced was PBMCs. The chain recombines TRBV7-7 with TRBJ2-1, with 10 bases matching TRBD1. The origin of this receptor is a woman in her 30s in good health and CMV-seronegative. As DNA, the CDR3 is TGTGCTAGCAGCTTATCCCTGGACAGGGGGAATGAGCAGTTCTTC. Translating it yields CASSLSLDRGNEQFF. The whole variable domain, remainder taken from reference TRBV7-7 and TRBJ2-1, is GAGVSQSPRYKVTKRGQDVTLRCDPISSHATLYWYQQALGQGPEFLTYFNYEAQPDKSGLPSDRFSAERPEGSISTLTIQRTEQRDSAMYRCASSLSLDRGNEQFFGPGTRLTVL.